A single sample is the source of the 12 T cell receptor beta chains below, sequenced in a study of T cells after yellow fever vaccination. TCRdb redid the calling of the 5' RACE reads with MiXCR, one entry per CDR3 protein. The profile covers 110,000 or so distinct CDR3 sequences, with 7.2% appearing a single time and approximately 2.7% taken by the ten largest. This specimen was CD4+ T cells sorted from PBMCs, taken around 45 days after the first yellow fever vaccination. The receptors originated from a man between 18 and 35 years old who received the YFV17D yellow fever vaccine.

This clonotype was detected ten times or more. This chain connects TRBV28 to TRBJ2-7; TRBD1 agrees at 11 bases. The germline gives CDR1 MDHEN, CDR2 SYDVKM. The CDR3 is made up of 15 amino acids. V was clipped by 5 bases and J by 3 bases; unmatched bases: 6. Here the CDR3 DNA reads TGTGCCAGCAGTCCCGGACAGGGGGCCTTCTACGAGCAGTACTTC. Amino acids: CASSPGQGAFYEQYF.

The genes are TRBV5-4 and TRBJ1-1; D is unclear. The CDR3 spans 12 residues. Germline V lookup: CDR1 SGHNT, CDR2 YYREEE (reference sequence). V was cut by 3 bases and J by 2 bases, with 5 bases left in between. CDR3 residues: CASSSDNTEAFF. The CDR3 region has the DNA TGTGCCAGCAGCTCAGATAACACTGAAGCTTTCTTT.

This clonotype was seen at least ten times. The chain has TRBV7-2 and TRBJ2-2; the match to TRBD2 covers 8 bases. This CDR3 comprises 15 residues. Losses at the gene ends were 5 bases for V and 7 bases for J; bases not matched to a gene: 9. The germline CDR1 and CDR2 sequences are SGHTA and FQGNSA. Here the CDR3 DNA reads TGTGCCAGCAGCCAGTCCCGGGGGGGCCACGGGGAGCTGTTTTTT. It specifies CASSQSRGGHGELFF.

This clonotype was recorded at least ten times. This chain connects TRBV10-3 to TRBJ2-7; 7 nucleotides match TRBD1. Germline-derived CDR1 and CDR2 are ENHRY and SYGVKD. After removal of 10 bases from V and 0 bases from J, the junction contained 6 bases not matched to a gene. This CDR3 comprises 13 residues. The CDR3 DNA sequence: TGTGCCACAGCCGGGACAGCCTCCTACGAGCAGTACTTC. As protein: CATAGTASYEQYF.

Note on this clonotype: One base away lies a much larger clone, so this may be a sequencing read error. The chain joins TRBV4-1 to TRBJ2-7; D is uncertain. CDR3 length equals 14 residues. Germline loops: CDR1 MGHRA, CDR2 YSYEKL. The CDR3 DNA sequence: TGCGCCAGCAGCCAAGAAGGTCCAGGTCCTCCTCTTTCCTTC. This encodes CASSQEGPGPPLSF.

This clonotype was seen many times. The chain employs TRBV12-3 or TRBV12-4 and TRBJ1-6; D not resolved. This CDR3 has 14 residues. Trimming stripped 3 bases from V and 9 bases from J, with 12 bases between. The CDR3, as DNA: TGTGCCAGCAGTTTTGAGACCAGCGGTTCACCCCTCCACTTT. Its translation is CASSFETSGSPLHF.

In its sample, this clonotype was seen many times. The CDR3 sequence: CATSGTVGEGEQFF. The DNA for the CDR3 is TGTGCCACCAGTGGTACAGTCGGGGAGGGGGAGCAGTTCTTC. The chain couples TRBV24-1 to TRBJ2-1, with 7 bases matching TRBD2. The CDR3 loop spans 14 amino acids. Germline trimming cut 5 bases from V and 10 bases from J; bases unmatched to any gene: 10. Germline CDR1 and CDR2: KGHDR and SFDVKD.

This clonotype was observed many times. The V call is TRBV5-1, the J call TRBJ2-1; TRBD2 matches at 7 bases. The CDR3 sequence is 16 residues long. The junction had 15 bases not matched to a gene; V was cut back by 4 bases and J by 8 bases. From germline, CDR1 is SGHRS and CDR2 YFSETQ. In DNA, the CDR3 is TGCGCCAGCAGCCTACTGGTGGGGGGGACGGGGCATGAGCAGTTCTTC. Translating gives CASSLLVGGTGHEQFF.

In its sample, this clonotype was seen many times. The CDR3 DNA reads TGTGCCAGCAGTGAAGGAGGACGTAACTATGGCTACACCTTC. Translation: CASSEGGRNYGYTF. V is TRBV6-1 and J is TRBJ1-2; D is ambiguous. The CDR3 consists of 14 residues. Trimming shortened V by 1 base and J by 1 base, and 7 bases separated the two germline ends. CDR1 MNHNS and CDR2 SASEGT come from the germline V gene.

The table lists this clonotype with many counts. The chain recombines TRBV5-5 with TRBJ1-1; no clear D gene. The V gene lost 8 bases and the J gene lost 1 base, with 15 bases spanning the gap. Germline V gene data show CDR1 as SGHKS and CDR2 as YYEKEE (reference sequence). The CDR3 contains 14 residues. The CDR3 loop reads CASQLVLGNTEAFF. The CDR3 coding sequence is TGTGCCAGTCAGCTTGTACTGGGGAACACTGAAGCTTTCTTT.

The genes are TRBV28 and TRBJ1-1, with D perhaps matching TRBD1 (6 bases). Trimming took 3 bases from V and 0 from J, leaving 11 bases between them. Germline CDR1 and CDR2: MDHEN and SYDVKM. The CDR3 has 15 residues. The CDR3 is CASSFGGAMNTEAFF. The CDR3 region has the DNA TGTGCCAGCAGTTTTGGGGGCGCGATGAACACTGAAGCTTTCTTT.

This clonotype has ten or more counts. The chain is built from TRBV7-2 and TRBJ1-1; the match to TRBD1 covers 7 bases. Looked up from germline, CDR1 is SGHTA and CDR2 is FQGNSA. The J segment lost 10 bases and the V segment lost 3 bases, leaving 14 bases of the junction unmatched. The CDR3 loop spans 15 amino acids. Here the CDR3 reads CASSFYGQEHPGAFF. CDR3 DNA: TGTGCCAGCAGCTTTTACGGACAGGAGCATCCCGGAGCTTTCTTT. Complete variable domain (other parts from reference TRBV7-2 and TRBJ1-1): GAGVSQSPSNKVTEKGKDVELRCDPISGHTALYWYRQSLGQGLEFLIYFQGNSAPDKSGLPSDRFSAERTGGSVSTLTIQRTQQEDSAVYLCASSFYGQEHPGAFFGQGTRLTVV.